The 26 T cell receptor beta chains presented below share a single source sample, sequenced in a study of blood T cells in healthy people across ages (dated by TCRdb to about 2015). Library preparation was by 5' RACE. Instrument used: Illumina HiSeq 2500. A second 7 to 11 cycle PCR used a sample-barcoded 5' primer and a J-beta primer mix. Using fastp trimming at Q25 and MiXCR clonotype assembly, TCRdb reanalyzed the public sequencing data and kept in-frame beta chains. For every CDR3 protein sequence, its rows merge into one entry that carries the most common genes and DNA. The sample table contains hundreds of thousands of distinct CDR3 sequences; only one count was recorded for about a fifth of them. The ten largest make up about 22% of the sample. Sequenced material: blood. Receptor source: an older man in good health.

This clonotype was picked up a small number of times. This chain joins TRBV20-1 and TRBJ2-7; 12 bases match TRBD1. The CDR3 sequence is 17 residues long. Looked up from germline, CDR1 is DFQATT and CDR2 is SNEGSKA (reference sequence). After removal of 2 bases from V and 3 bases from J, the junction contained 11 bases not matched to a gene. CDR3 protein: CSARHHAGTGGVYEQYF. As DNA, the CDR3 is TGCAGTGCTAGACACCATGCAGGGACAGGGGGCGTCTACGAGCAGTACTTC.

This clonotype was recorded a few times. The chain combines TRBV5-6 with TRBJ2-1; D is unresolved. The CDR3 runs to 11 residues. Germline V gives CDR1 SGHDT, CDR2 YYEEEE. The germline V and J ends were trimmed by 3 bases and 9 bases, with 7 bases remaining between them. CDR3 region: CASSWVGEQFF. CDR3 DNA: TGTGCCAGCAGCTGGGTGGGTGAGCAGTTCTTC.

The rearrangement uses TRBV4-3 and TRBJ2-1; D gene unclear. Germline V gene sequence: CDR1 LGHNA, CDR2 YSLEER. CDR3 length: 13 residues. The V gene lost 2 bases and the J gene lost 15 bases, with 17 bases spanning the gap. The CDR3: CASSQRGVEVLFF. CDR3 DNA: TGCGCCAGCAGCCAACGCGGAGTTGAGGTACTGTTCTTC.

V and J are TRBV12-3 or TRBV12-4 and TRBJ1-2, with D hard to call. Between the trimmed V and J ends, which lost 1 base and 8 bases, there was a span of 14 bases. This CDR3 has 14 amino acids. In DNA form, the CDR3 reads TGTGCCAGCAGTTTAGTCCGGGTGAGAGAAGGCTACACCTTC. Its protein is CASSLVRVREGYTF.

There are a few counts of this clonotype. This sequence joins TRBV12-3 or TRBV12-4 and TRBJ2-7; D perhaps matches TRBD1 (5 bases). The germline V and J ends were trimmed by 3 bases and 0 bases, with 9 bases remaining between them. The CDR3 has 14 amino acids. CDR3 amino acids: CASSFGANSYEQYF. In DNA form, the CDR3 reads TGTGCCAGCAGTTTTGGGGCCAACTCCTACGAGCAGTACTTC.

This clonotype turned up a few times. The chain uses TRBV25-1 and TRBJ2-3; D remains ambiguous. The germline V and J ends were trimmed by 2 bases and 3 bases, with 6 bases remaining between them. CDR1 MGHDK and CDR2 SYGVNS come from the germline V gene. CDR3 length equals 13 residues. The CDR3 DNA follows: TGTGCCAGCAGTGAAGGGTGGACAGATACGCAGTATTTT. Translated: CASSEGWTDTQYF.

This clonotype showed up just a few times. At one boundary the junction diverges from the germline segment, which might be a read error. The chain links TRBV28 to TRBJ2-5, with a possible D match to TRBD1 (6 bases). The germline CDR1 and CDR2 sequences are MDHEN and SYDVKM. This CDR3 has 12 residues. The CDR3 region is CASKGDQGTQYF. As DNA, the CDR3 is TGTGCTAGCAAGGGGGATCAAGGGACCCAGTACTTC.

The rearrangement joins TRBV5-1 to TRBJ1-2, with TRBD1 as a possible D gene (5 bases). From germline, CDR1 is SGHRS and CDR2 YFSETQ. Trimming took off 1 base at V and 3 bases at J, with 10 bases between the two ends. This CDR3 has 14 residues. CDR3 nucleotides: TGCGCCAGCAGCTTGAGCAGGGCGGACTATGGCTACACCTTC. Its translation: CASSLSRADYGYTF.

J is TRBJ2-1 and V is TRBV24-1; D remains ambiguous. Germline CDR1 reads KGHDR; CDR2 reads SFDVKD. The CDR3 has 13 amino acids. V was clipped by 5 bases and J by 8 bases, with 12 bases between them. The chain's CDR3 is CATSVGPVDEQFF. The DNA of the CDR3 is TGTGCCACCAGTGTAGGGCCCGTAGATGAGCAGTTCTTC.

The V and J genes are TRBV14 and TRBJ2-3, with 11 bases identical to TRBD2. CDR3 size: 18 residues. V was clipped by 6 bases and J by 0 bases; unmatched bases: 11. Germline CDR1 and CDR2: SGHDN and FVKESK. The CDR3 is CASSRIWTSGSSTDTQYF. The CDR3 coding sequence is TGTGCCAGCAGTCGGATTTGGACTAGCGGGTCTAGCACAGATACGCAGTATTTT.

This clonotype was seen a handful of times. The chain links TRBV25-1 to TRBJ2-5, with a weak D call TRBD2 (5 bases). CDR1 is MGHDK and CDR2 is SYGVNS in the germline V gene. The CDR3 totals 13 residues. The ends were cut back, 7 bases at V and 5 bases at J, with 14 bases in the middle. DNA for the CDR3: TGTGCCAGCACACCCAGGAGGCTGGAGACCCAGTACTTC. Translating it yields CASTPRRLETQYF.

Points on this clonotype: The junction shows a germline mismatch at one end, possibly a read error. The genes are TRBV7-2 and TRBJ2-5; no reliable D call. The J call is uncertain, as TRBJ2-1 better fits the DNA end. CDR1 and CDR2 from the germline V gene are SGHTA and FQGNSA. The CDR3 is made up of 13 amino acids. The CDR3: CASSAVRGNGQFF. In DNA, the CDR3 is TGTGCCAGCAGCGCGGTCCGTGGCAATGGGCAGTTCTTC.

The chain combines TRBV20-1 with TRBJ1-6; unclear D gene. Germline loops: CDR1 DFQATT, CDR2 SNEGSKA (reference sequence). The V end lost 7 bases, the J end lost 4 bases, and 20 bases lay between the germline ends. CDR3 size: 16 residues. The CDR3, as DNA: TGCAGTGTCAAACCTTATGACCGAATGTATAATTCACCCCTCCACTTT. Its translation is CSVKPYDRMYNSPLHF.

This clonotype was found a few times. One junction end disagrees with the germline gene, perhaps due to a read error. This chain joins TRBV7-9 and TRBJ2-1; D uncertain. The CDR3 consists of 11 residues. Germline V gene lookup returns CDR1 SEHNR and CDR2 FQNEAQ (reference sequence). The CDR3 region is CASSLGGVQIF. The CDR3 coding sequence is TGTGCCAGCAGCTTAGGTGGAGTTCAGATCTTC.

This chain uses TRBV9 with TRBJ2-1; the D call may be TRBD1 or TRBD2 (6 bases each). This CDR3 is built from 14 residues. The germline gives CDR1 SGDLS, CDR2 YYNGEE. The germline V and J ends were trimmed by 4 bases and 7 bases, with 15 bases remaining between them. As DNA, the CDR3 is TGTGCCAGCAGCAAGGGGGGAGAGGGAAATGAGCAGTTCTTC. Encoded protein: CASSKGGEGNEQFF.

The chain uses TRBV5-1 and TRBJ2-3, with 11 bases matching TRBD2. The CDR3 contains 14 residues. V shed 5 bases, J shed 11 bases, and the junction held 10 bases outside the gene matches. Germline-derived CDR1 and CDR2 are SGHRS and YFSETQ. The CDR3 DNA follows: TGCGCCAGCAGTCCGGTAGCGGGGGGGCAAATGCAGTATTTT. It is translated as CASSPVAGGQMQYF.

For this clonotype: Germline and junction disagree at one end, which may indicate a read error. The chain is built from TRBV27 and TRBJ1-5; weak D call: TRBD1 (5 bases). The CDR3 runs 15 residues. Germline V lookup: CDR1 MNHEY, CDR2 SMNVEV (reference sequence). CDR3 region: CASSYGAYSNQPQHF. CDR3 sequence (DNA): TGTGCCAGCAGTTACGGGGCCTATAGCAACCAGCCCCAGCATTTT.

This clonotype was counted a few times. J is TRBJ1-3 and V is TRBV15; D might be TRBD1 (6 bases). The CDR3 loop spans 15 amino acids. The germline V and J ends were trimmed by 0 bases and 4 bases, with 10 bases remaining between them. Germline V lookup: CDR1 LNHNV, CDR2 YYDKDF (reference sequence). DNA for the CDR3: TGTGCCACCAGCAGAGAGTCAGGGGTCGGAAACACCATATATTTT. It yields the protein CATSRESGVGNTIYF.

This clonotype came up a few times. V usage is TRBV7-9 and J usage is TRBJ2-5; no definite D call. The CDR3 sequence is 14 residues long. V gave up 5 bases and J gave up 2 bases, with 12 bases separating them. Germline loops: CDR1 SEHNR, CDR2 FQNEAQ (reference sequence). The CDR3 region has the DNA TGTGCCAGCAGCCCCGCCGCGCAGCAAGAGACCCAGTACTTC. Encoded protein: CASSPAAQQETQYF.

The chain carries TRBV29-1 and TRBJ1-2; no firm D call. Per germline, CDR1 SQVTM and CDR2 ANQGSEA. V gave up 3 bases and J gave up 2 bases, with 7 bases separating them. This CDR3 is 12 amino acids long. CDR3 nucleotide sequence: TGCAGCGTTGAGAACAACAACTATGGCTACACCTTC. Its protein product is CSVENNNYGYTF.

This clonotype was counted between two and nine times. The gene calls are TRBV9 and TRBJ1-1, with 8 bases that match TRBD1. The V gene's germline CDR1 is SGDLS and CDR2 YYNGEE. This CDR3 is built from 15 residues. J was trimmed by 3 bases and V by 4 bases; bases with no gene match: 8. CDR3 residues: CASSTPGGADTEAFF. The CDR3 DNA is TGTGCCAGCAGCACTCCAGGGGGCGCGGACACTGAAGCTTTCTTT.

In its sample, this clonotype was seen a few times. The chain couples TRBV3-1 to TRBJ2-3; 8 bases fit TRBD1. V dropped 4 bases and J dropped 2; count of bases not matched to a gene: 8. Germline V lookup: CDR1 LGHDT, CDR2 YNNKEL (reference sequence). The CDR3 totals 16 residues. CDR3 coding DNA: TGTGCCAGCAGCCTTTCGGACAGGGCTAACACAGATACGCAGTATTTT. This gives the protein CASSLSDRANTDTQYF.

The V and J genes are TRBV19 and TRBJ1-1, with no clear D. Germline V gene lookup returns CDR1 LNHDA and CDR2 SQIVND (reference sequence). Trimming pared 5 bases from V and 3 bases from J, leaving 19 bases between. The CDR3 runs 16 residues. The CDR3 sequence: CASSLNPGPSYTEAFF. CDR3 sequence (DNA): TGTGCCAGTAGTCTAAATCCCGGGCCCAGTTACACTGAAGCTTTCTTT.

This chain uses TRBV2 with TRBJ2-1; D is tentatively TRBD1 or TRBD2 (5 bases each). Gene TRBJ2-7 matches the end of the DNA better, so the J call may be wrong. This CDR3 region has 13 residues. The germline V gene encodes CDR1 SNHLY and CDR2 FYNNEI. In DNA, the CDR3 is TGTGCCAGCAGCCCCGGGGCGCCCTACGAGCAGTACGTC. Translation: CASSPGAPYEQYV.

The V call is TRBV5-1, the J call TRBJ2-5; D possibly corresponds to TRBD2 (7 bases). The end of the DNA aligns better with TRBJ2-7, so the J call may be wrong. Germline CDR1 reads SGHRS; CDR2 reads YFSETQ. This CDR3 is 15 amino acids long. As DNA, the CDR3 is TGCGCCAGCAGCTTGGGTGGGGGGGCCGCATACGAGCAGTACTTC. Translating it yields CASSLGGGAAYEQYF.

This clonotype was picked up one time. The chain recombines TRBV6-5 with TRBJ1-2; TRBD1 matches 8 bases. V shed 5 bases and J 2 bases; nucleotides not matched to a gene: 7. The CDR3 spans 15 residues. Germline V gene sequence: CDR1 MNHEY, CDR2 SVGAGI. CDR3 amino acids: CASSGDRSKNYGYTF. The CDR3 DNA reads as TGTGCCAGCAGTGGGGACAGGTCGAAGAACTATGGCTACACCTTC.